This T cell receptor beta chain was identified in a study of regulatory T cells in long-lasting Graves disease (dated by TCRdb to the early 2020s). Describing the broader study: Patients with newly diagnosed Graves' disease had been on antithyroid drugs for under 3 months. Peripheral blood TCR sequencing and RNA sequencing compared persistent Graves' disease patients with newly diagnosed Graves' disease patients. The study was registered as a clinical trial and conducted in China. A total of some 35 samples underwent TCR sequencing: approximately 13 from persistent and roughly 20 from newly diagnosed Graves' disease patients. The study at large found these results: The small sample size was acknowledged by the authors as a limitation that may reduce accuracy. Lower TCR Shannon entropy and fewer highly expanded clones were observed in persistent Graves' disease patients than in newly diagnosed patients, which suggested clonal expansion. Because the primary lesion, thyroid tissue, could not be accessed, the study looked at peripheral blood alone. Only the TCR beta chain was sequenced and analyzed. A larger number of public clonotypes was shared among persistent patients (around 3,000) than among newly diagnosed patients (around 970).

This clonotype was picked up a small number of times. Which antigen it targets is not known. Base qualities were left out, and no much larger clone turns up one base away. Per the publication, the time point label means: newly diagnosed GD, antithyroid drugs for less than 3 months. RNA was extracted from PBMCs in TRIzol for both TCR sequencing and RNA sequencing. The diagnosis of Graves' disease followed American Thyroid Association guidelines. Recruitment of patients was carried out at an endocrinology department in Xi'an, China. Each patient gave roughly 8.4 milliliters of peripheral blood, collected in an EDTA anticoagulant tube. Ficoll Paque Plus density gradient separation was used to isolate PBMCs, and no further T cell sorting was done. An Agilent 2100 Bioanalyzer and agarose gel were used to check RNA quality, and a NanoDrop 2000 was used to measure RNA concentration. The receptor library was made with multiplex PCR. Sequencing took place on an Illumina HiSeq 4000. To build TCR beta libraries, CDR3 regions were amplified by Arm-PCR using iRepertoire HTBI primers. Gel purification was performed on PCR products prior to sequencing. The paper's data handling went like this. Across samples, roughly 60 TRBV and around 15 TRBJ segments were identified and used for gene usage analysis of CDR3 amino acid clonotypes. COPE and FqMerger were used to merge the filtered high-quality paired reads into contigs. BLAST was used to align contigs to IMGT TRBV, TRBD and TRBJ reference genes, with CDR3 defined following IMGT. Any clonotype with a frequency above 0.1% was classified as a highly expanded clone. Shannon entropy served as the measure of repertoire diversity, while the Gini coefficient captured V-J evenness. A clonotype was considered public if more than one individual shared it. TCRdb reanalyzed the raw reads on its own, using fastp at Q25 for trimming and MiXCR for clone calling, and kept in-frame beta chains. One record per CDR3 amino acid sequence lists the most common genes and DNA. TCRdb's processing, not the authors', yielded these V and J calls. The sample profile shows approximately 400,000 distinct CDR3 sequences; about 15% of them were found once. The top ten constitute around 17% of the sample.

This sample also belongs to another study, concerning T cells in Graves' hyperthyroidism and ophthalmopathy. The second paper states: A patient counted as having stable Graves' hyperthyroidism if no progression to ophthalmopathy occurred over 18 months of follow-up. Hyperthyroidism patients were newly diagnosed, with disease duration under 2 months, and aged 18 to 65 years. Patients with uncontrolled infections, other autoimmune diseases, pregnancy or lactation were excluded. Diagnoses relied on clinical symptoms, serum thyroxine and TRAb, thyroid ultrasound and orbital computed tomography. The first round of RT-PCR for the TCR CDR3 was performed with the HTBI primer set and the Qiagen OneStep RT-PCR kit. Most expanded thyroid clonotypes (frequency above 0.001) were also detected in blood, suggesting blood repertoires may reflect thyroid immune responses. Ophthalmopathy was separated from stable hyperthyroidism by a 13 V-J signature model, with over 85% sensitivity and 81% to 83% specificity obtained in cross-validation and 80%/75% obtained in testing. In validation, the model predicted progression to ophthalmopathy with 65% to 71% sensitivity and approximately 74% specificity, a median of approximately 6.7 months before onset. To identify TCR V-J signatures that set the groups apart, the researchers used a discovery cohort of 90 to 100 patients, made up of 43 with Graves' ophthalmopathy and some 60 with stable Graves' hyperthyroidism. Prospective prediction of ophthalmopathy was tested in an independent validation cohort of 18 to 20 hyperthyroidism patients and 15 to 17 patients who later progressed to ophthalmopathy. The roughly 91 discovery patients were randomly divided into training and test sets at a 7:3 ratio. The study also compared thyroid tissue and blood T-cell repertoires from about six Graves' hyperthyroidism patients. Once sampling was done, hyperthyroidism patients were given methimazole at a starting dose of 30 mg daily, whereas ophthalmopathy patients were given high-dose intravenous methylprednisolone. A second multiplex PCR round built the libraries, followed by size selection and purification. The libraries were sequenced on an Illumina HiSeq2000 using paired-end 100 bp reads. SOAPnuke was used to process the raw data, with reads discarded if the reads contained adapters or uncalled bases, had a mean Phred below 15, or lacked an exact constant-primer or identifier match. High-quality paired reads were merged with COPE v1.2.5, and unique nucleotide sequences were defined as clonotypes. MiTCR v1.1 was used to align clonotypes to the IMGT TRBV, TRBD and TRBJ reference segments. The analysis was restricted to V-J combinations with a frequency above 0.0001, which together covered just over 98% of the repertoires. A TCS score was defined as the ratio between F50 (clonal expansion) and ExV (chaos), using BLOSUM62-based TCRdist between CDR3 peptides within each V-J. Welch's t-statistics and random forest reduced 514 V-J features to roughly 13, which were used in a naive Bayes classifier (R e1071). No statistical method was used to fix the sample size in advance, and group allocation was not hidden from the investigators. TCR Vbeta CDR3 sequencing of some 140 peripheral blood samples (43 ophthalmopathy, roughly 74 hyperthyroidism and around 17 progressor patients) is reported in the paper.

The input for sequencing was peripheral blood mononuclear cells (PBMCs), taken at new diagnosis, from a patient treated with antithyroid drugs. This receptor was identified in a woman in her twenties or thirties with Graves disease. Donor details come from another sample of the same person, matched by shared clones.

The DNA reads as follows: TGCGCCAGCAGCCTACCGGGAGGGTTCGTAGAGACCCAGTACTTC. This codes for CASSLPGGFVETQYF. The chain is encoded by TRBV4-1 joined to TRBJ2-5, with 8 bases aligning to TRBD2. From the cysteine through the phenylalanine, the CDR3 covers 15 amino acids. Only the CDR3 DNA is retained, 45 bases long and in frame from the first base. The germline V and J ends show losses of 4 bases and 4 bases respectively, and no gene match explains 8 bases of the junction. Based on the germline V gene, the CDR1 and CDR2 sequences are MGHRA and YSYEKL.